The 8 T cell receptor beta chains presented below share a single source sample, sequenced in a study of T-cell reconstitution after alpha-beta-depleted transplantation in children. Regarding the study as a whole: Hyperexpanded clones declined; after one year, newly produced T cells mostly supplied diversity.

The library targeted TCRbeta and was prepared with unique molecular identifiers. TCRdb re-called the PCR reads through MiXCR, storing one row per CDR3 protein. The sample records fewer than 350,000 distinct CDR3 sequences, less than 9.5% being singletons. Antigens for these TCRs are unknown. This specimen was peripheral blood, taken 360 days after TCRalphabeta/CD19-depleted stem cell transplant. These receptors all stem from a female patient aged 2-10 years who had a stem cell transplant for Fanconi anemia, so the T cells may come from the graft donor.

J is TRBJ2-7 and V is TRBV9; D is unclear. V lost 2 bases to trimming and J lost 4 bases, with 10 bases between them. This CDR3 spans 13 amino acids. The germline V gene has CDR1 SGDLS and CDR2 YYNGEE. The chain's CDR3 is CASSVGTQYEQYF. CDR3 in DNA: TGTGCCAGCAGCGTCGGCACACAATACGAGCAGTACTTC.

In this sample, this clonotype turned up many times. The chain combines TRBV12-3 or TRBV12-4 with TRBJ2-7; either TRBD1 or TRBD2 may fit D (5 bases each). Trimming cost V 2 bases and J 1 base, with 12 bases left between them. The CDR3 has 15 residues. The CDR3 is CASSLRGTHSYEQYF. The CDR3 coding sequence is TGTGCCAGCAGTTTAAGAGGGACCCATTCCTACGAGCAGTACTTC.

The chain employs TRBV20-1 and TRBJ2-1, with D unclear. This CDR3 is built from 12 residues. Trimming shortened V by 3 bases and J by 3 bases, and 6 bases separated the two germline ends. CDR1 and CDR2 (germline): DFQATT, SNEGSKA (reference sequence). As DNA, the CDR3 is TGCAGTGCTAGCGTCCTCTACAATGAGCAGTTCTTC. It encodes CSASVLYNEQFF.

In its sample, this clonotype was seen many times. This CDR3 is CASSPSGTAYEQYF. The CDR3 nucleotides read TGTGCCAGCAGTCCATCCGGGACAGCCTACGAGCAGTACTTC. The chain is built from TRBV7-9 and TRBJ2-7; 7 bases are shared with TRBD1. Germline V gives CDR1 SEHNR, CDR2 FQNEAQ (reference sequence). The ends lost 6 bases at V and 2 bases at J; junction bases unmatched: 7. The CDR3 spans 14 residues.

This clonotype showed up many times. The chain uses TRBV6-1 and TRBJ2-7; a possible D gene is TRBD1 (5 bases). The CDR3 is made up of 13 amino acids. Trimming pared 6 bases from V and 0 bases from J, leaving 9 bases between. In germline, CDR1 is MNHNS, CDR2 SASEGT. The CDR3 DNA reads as TGTGCCAGCAGGGTCGACAGCTCCTACGAGCAGTACGTC. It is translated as CASRVDSSYEQYV.

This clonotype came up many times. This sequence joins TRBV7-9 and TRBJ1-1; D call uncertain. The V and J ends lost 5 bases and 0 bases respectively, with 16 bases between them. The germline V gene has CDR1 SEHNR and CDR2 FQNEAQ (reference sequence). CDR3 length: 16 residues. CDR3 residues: CASSPYRRAMNTEAFF. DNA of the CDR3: TGTGCCAGCAGCCCATATAGAAGGGCCATGAACACTGAAGCTTTCTTT.

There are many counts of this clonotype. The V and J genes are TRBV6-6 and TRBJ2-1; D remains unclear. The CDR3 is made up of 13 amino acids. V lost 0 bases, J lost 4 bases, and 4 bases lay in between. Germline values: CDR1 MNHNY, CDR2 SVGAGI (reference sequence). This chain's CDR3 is CASSYSPYNEQFF. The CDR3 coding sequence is TGTGCCAGCAGTTACTCCCCATACAATGAGCAGTTCTTC.

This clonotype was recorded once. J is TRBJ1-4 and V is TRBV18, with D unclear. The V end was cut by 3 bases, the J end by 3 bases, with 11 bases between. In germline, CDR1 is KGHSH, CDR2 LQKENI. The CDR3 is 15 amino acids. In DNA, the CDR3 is TGTGCCAGCTCACCGTCTTTGGCAGCTAATGAAAAACTGTTTTTT. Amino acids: CASSPSLAANEKLFF.